The 21 T cell receptor beta chains below all came from one sample that was sequenced in a study of blood T cell repertoires in COVID-19. The repertoire was sequenced with immunoSEQ multiplex PCR; TCRdb's copy has only in-frame clones and lacks some. The table lists some 350,000 clones, approximately 88% of them singletons. The sequenced material came from PBMCs or T cells enriched from blood (not recorded which). Receptors were obtained from a man aged 30 to 45 who had recovered from COVID-19.

This rearrangement joins TRBV11-2 to TRBJ2-1; D perhaps matches TRBD2 (6 bases). CDR3 size: 14 residues. Trimming stripped 0 bases from V and 10 bases from J, with 13 bases between. Looked up from germline, CDR1 is SGHAT and CDR2 is FQNNGV. CDR3 sequence (DNA): TGTGCCAGCAGCTTAGATAGGTGGGGACTGGAGCAGTTCTTC. Its protein is CASSLDRWGLEQFF.

The chain employs TRBV2 and TRBJ2-1; D gene uncertain. Deletions cut 6 bases from V and 4 bases from J, with 16 bases between. CDR3 size: 15 residues. Germline V gives CDR1 SNHLY, CDR2 FYNNEI. CDR3 DNA sequence: TGTGCCAGCAGGAGGCCCGCGAGTTTGTACAATGAGCAGTTCTTC. Its protein is CASRRPASLYNEQFF.

This clone was seen a single time. The genes are TRBV10-2 and TRBJ1-5; 8 positions match TRBD1. The CDR3 sequence is 13 residues long. CDR1 and CDR2 (germline): WSHSY, SAAADI. V was clipped by 10 bases and J by 5 bases; unmatched bases: 7. CDR3 region: CATTGQGYQPQHF. In DNA, the CDR3 is TGCGCCACCACAGGACAGGGCTATCAGCCCCAGCATTTT.

The chain has TRBV6-5 and TRBJ1-2; a weak D match, TRBD1 (6 bases). Germline CDR1 is MNHEY and CDR2 is SVGAGI. Trimming took 6 bases from V and 10 from J, leaving 18 bases between them. The CDR3 runs to 13 residues. CDR3 protein: CASRVDSGKDYTF. DNA for the CDR3: TGTGCCAGCAGAGTGGACAGCGGGAAGGACTACACCTTC.

The rearrangement joins TRBV19 to TRBJ1-2; the match to TRBD1 covers 7 bases. The CDR3 loop spans 14 amino acids. CDR1 and CDR2 from the germline V gene are LNHDA and SQIVND (reference sequence). V was pared by 7 bases and J by 2 bases, with 7 bases of the junction left unmatched. The CDR3 region has the DNA TGTGCCAGTACCCAAGACAGGGTCAACTATGGCTACACCTTC. Translation gives CASTQDRVNYGYTF.

The V gene is TRBV10-3, the J gene TRBJ2-1; maybe TRBD1 (5 bases). Germline loops: CDR1 ENHRY, CDR2 SYGVKD. The CDR3 extends over 17 amino acids. V lost 10 bases and J lost 4, with 26 bases in between. The CDR3 region has the DNA TGTGCCACCACCGATAGCAGGGTAACCACCTCATACAATGAGCAGTTCTTC. Its protein product is CATTDSRVTTSYNEQFF.

The chain joins TRBV3-1 (or the pseudogene TRBV3-2) to TRBJ1-1; 10 bases line up with TRBD1. Germline V gene sequence: CDR1 LGHDT, CDR2 YNNKEL (reference sequence). The CDR3 sequence is 14 residues long. Trimming took 5 bases from V and 1 from J; bases not matched to a gene: 1. The CDR3 region has the DNA TGTGCCAGCAGCGGGACAGGGGCGAACACTGAAGCTTTCTTT. Translating gives CASSGTGANTEAFF.

The chain uses TRBV7-8 and TRBJ1-4; D perhaps matches TRBD1 (5 bases). This CDR3 contains 15 residues. Looked up from germline, CDR1 is SGHVS and CDR2 is FQNEAQ. V gave up 7 bases and J gave up 3 bases, with 15 bases separating them. In DNA form, the CDR3 reads TGTGCCAGCATCCGAGCTGGGGCTTCTAATGAAAAACTGTTTTTT. It encodes CASIRAGASNEKLFF.

The chain employs TRBV12-3 or TRBV12-4 and TRBJ2-1; D is unclear. The ends were cut back, 3 bases at V and 2 bases at J, with 5 bases in the middle. The CDR3 spans 13 residues. The CDR3 region is CASSLVAYNEQFF. As DNA, the CDR3 is TGTGCCAGCAGTTTGGTAGCCTACAATGAGCAGTTCTTC.

The V and J genes are TRBV19 and TRBJ2-5; D is perhaps TRBD1 (6 bases). Germline values: CDR1 LNHDA, CDR2 SQIVND (reference sequence). The CDR3 length is 15 residues. Trimming stripped 1 base from V and 4 bases from J, with 13 bases between. The CDR3 DNA reads as TGTGCCAGTAGTATAGTCGTGGGACAACTAGAGACCCAGTACTTC. Residues: CASSIVVGQLETQYF.

This chain links TRBV7-9 with TRBJ2-2, with D tentatively TRBD1 (5 bases). Trimming removed 5 bases at V and 0 bases at J, with 7 bases between. The CDR3 totals 14 residues. Germline V gene sequence: CDR1 SEHNR, CDR2 FQNEAQ (reference sequence). The CDR3 DNA is TGTGCCAGCAGCCCGACAGCGAACACCGGGGAGCTGTTTTTT. Amino acids: CASSPTANTGELFF.

The chain combines TRBV6-5 with TRBJ1-2; D is unclear. CDR1 is MNHEY and CDR2 is SVGAGI in the germline V gene. This CDR3 spans 14 amino acids. V was clipped by 6 bases and J by 13 bases, with 24 bases between them. The CDR3 is CASSSTLGLGGGTF. As DNA, the CDR3 is TGTGCCAGCAGCTCCACCTTGGGTCTAGGCGGCGGCACCTTC.

CDR3 bases: TGTGCCAGCAGCTCGACGAGGACACCCTATAATTCACCCCTCCACTTT. It specifies CASSSTRTPYNSPLHF. The rearrangement joins TRBV7-9 to TRBJ1-6, with TRBD1 as a possible D gene (5 bases). V gave up 4 bases and J gave up 2 bases, with 12 bases separating them. The CDR3 has 16 residues. Germline values: CDR1 SEHNR, CDR2 FQNEAQ (reference sequence).

This clone came up once. This sequence joins TRBV19 and TRBJ1-5; D remains ambiguous. Germline V gene data show CDR1 as LNHDA and CDR2 as SQIVND (reference sequence). V was trimmed by 0 bases and J by 11 bases, leaving 14 bases between them. The length of the CDR3 is 14 residues. The chain's CDR3 is CASSIERAGWAQHF. The CDR3 DNA follows: TGTGCCAGTAGTATAGAGAGGGCCGGCTGGGCCCAGCATTTT.

There are a few counts of this clone. This chain uses TRBV30 with TRBJ1-2, with a weak D call TRBD1 (5 bases). Germline assignment: CDR1 GTSNPN and CDR2 SVGIG (reference sequence). The length of the CDR3 is 11 residues. Trimming took off 4 bases at V and 5 bases at J, with 8 bases between the two ends. The CDR3 protein is CAWTRGYGYTF. CDR3 nucleotides: TGTGCCTGGACGCGGGGGTATGGCTACACCTTC.

This clone was detected once. J is TRBJ1-2 and V is TRBV18; 10 bases are shared with TRBD1. The CDR3 runs to 14 residues. Trimming removed 3 bases from V and 5 bases from J; junction bases left unmatched: 3. Germline V gene data show CDR1 as KGHSH and CDR2 as LQKENI. DNA of the CDR3: TGTGCCAGCTCACCCCCGGGACAGGGGTATGGCTACACCTTC. The encoded protein is CASSPPGQGYGYTF.

This chain joins TRBV6-5 and TRBJ1-5; 9 bases fit TRBD1. The ends lost 6 bases at V and 6 bases at J; junction bases unmatched: 3. Per germline, CDR1 MNHEY and CDR2 SVGAGI. The CDR3 is 13 residues long. The chain's CDR3 is CASSLTGGQPQHF. CDR3 bases: TGTGCCAGCAGCTTGACAGGGGGTCAGCCCCAGCATTTT.

This CDR3 is CASRSGAIYGYTF. CDR3 DNA: TGTGCCAGCAGATCAGGTGCCATCTATGGCTACACCTTC. V usage is TRBV28 and J usage is TRBJ1-2; the D is unclear. CDR3 length equals 13 residues. Trimming cost V 6 bases and J 4 bases, with 12 bases left between them. CDR1 MDHEN and CDR2 SYDVKM come from the germline V gene.

The CDR3 reads CASSPGANYGYTF. CDR3 coding DNA: TGTGCCAGCAGCCCGGGAGCTAACTATGGCTACACCTTC. The chain is built from TRBV6-5 and TRBJ1-2; D is undetermined. V lost 6 bases, J lost 0 bases, and 8 bases lay in between. The CDR3 extends over 13 amino acids. Looked up from germline, CDR1 is MNHEY and CDR2 is SVGAGI.

V is TRBV7-9 and J is TRBJ2-7; D possibly corresponds to TRBD1 (6 bases). The CDR3 is made up of 14 amino acids. Between the trimmed V and J ends, which lost 5 bases and 4 bases, there was a span of 15 bases. Germline assignment: CDR1 SEHNR and CDR2 FQNEAQ (reference sequence). CDR3: CASSHGQRTYEQYF. DNA for the CDR3: TGTGCCAGCAGCCACGGACAGCGAACTTACGAGCAGTACTTC.

This clone appeared a few times. The genes are TRBV5-1 and TRBJ2-2; D remains unclear. The V end lost 1 base, the J end lost 1 base, and 2 bases lay between the germline ends. From germline, CDR1 is SGHRS and CDR2 YFSETQ. The CDR3 sequence is 13 residues long. The CDR3 loop is CASSLRNTGELFF. The CDR3 DNA sequence: TGCGCCAGCAGCTTGCGGAACACCGGGGAGCTGTTTTTT.